This T cell receptor (beta chain) is from a study of CD8+ T cells in alopecia areata. For the study at large: Tofacitinib therapy lasting 6 to 18 months was followed by 6 months off drug. Study outcomes and limitations: Among the top 100, expanded CD8+ clones were significantly decreased by tofacitinib, as was scalp clonality. Many expanded lesional clones persisted during tofacitinib (in both scalp and blood). Sequencing of scalp tissue also captures the resident alphabeta T cells of normal skin.

V shed 4 bases and J shed 7 bases, with 16 bases lying between them. Germline V gene data show CDR1 as LNHDA and CDR2 as SQIVND (reference sequence). The CDR3 extends over 14 amino acids. Only a few counts were recorded for this clone. Its specificity is unknown. Described treatment: oral pan-JAK inhibitor, 5-10 mg twice daily. Following RNA extraction, reverse transcription yielded cDNA that acted as the sequencing template. Assay: immunoSEQ multiplex PCR; the TCRdb copy retains only in-frame clones and omits some. The sample has about 200,000 clones, more than 45% seen once. The gene calls are TRBV19 and TRBJ2-5, with D perhaps TRBD1 or TRBD2 (5 bases each). The TCR was taken from a human donor with alopecia areata. Sequenced material: CD4+ T cells sorted from blood, taken at week 24, from a patient treated with tofacitinib. The CDR3 sequence: CASSNPGTSGTQYF. In DNA, the CDR3 is TGTGCCAGTAGTAATCCGGGGACCAGTGGGACCCAGTACTTC.